These 15 T cell receptor beta chains were all obtained from the same sample, sequenced in a study of cytomegalovirus exposure and HLA in healthy donors. 60 Vbeta and 13 Jbeta primers were used in PCR. Sequenced by immunoSEQ multiplex PCR; TCRdb stores in-frame clones only, minus some. The sample carries about 200,000 clones, about four fifths recorded once. Sequencing was performed on PBMCs. The receptors were sampled from a male donor in good health and CMV-seropositive.

The V gene is TRBV5-4, the J gene TRBJ2-7, with TRBD1 matching 8 bases. This CDR3 is built from 15 residues. Looked up from germline, CDR1 is SGHNT and CDR2 is YYREEE (reference sequence). With 5 bases clipped from V and 1 base from J, the junction kept 8 bases outside the gene matches. In DNA form, the CDR3 reads TGTGCCAGCAGATTCGACAGGGGTATGTCCTACGAGCAGTACTTC. Translation: CASRFDRGMSYEQYF.

The chain joins TRBV25-1 to TRBJ2-1; TRBD1 aligns across 8 bases. The V gene end was trimmed by 6 bases and the J gene end by 3 bases; junction bases not matched to a gene: 7. Germline V gene lookup returns CDR1 MGHDK and CDR2 SYGVNS. The CDR3 loop spans 15 amino acids. The CDR3 nucleotides are TGTGCCAGCAGCCCCGCGGACAGGGTCTACAATGAGCAGTTCTTC. Translation: CASSPADRVYNEQFF. The full variable domain, its missing parts supplied by reference TRBV25-1 and TRBJ2-1, is EADIYQTPRYLVIGTGKKITLECSQTMGHDKMYWYQQDPGMELHLIHYSYGVNSTEKGDLSSESTVSRIRTEHFPLTLESARPSHTSQYLCASSPADRVYNEQFFGPGTRLTVL.

This sequence joins TRBV4-3 and TRBJ2-7; D is possibly TRBD2 (5 bases). Germline V gene sequence: CDR1 LGHNA, CDR2 YSLEER. The V end was cut by 3 bases, the J end by 3 bases, with 9 bases between. The CDR3 runs to 13 residues. CDR3 sequence (DNA): TGCGCCAGCAGCCATGGACGGGGCTACGAGCAGTACTTC. This codes for CASSHGRGYEQYF.

Comments on this clone: In this CDR3 the conserved last residue, phenylalanine or tryptophan, is missing, so a read error is likely. The rearrangement joins TRBV2 to TRBJ2-7, with 11 nucleotides matching TRBD1. The CDR3 is 13 amino acids. V gave up 6 bases and J gave up 7 bases; unmatched junction bases: 5. In germline, CDR1 is SNHLY, CDR2 FYNNEI. CDR3 protein: CASRDRGLWEQYL. The CDR3, as DNA: TGTGCCAGCAGGGACAGGGGGCTTTGGGAGCAGTACCTC.

This chain connects TRBV18 to TRBJ1-4, with 9 nucleotides matching TRBD1. Losses at the gene ends were 3 bases for V and 8 bases for J; bases not matched to a gene: 10. The V gene's germline CDR1 is KGHSH and CDR2 LQKENI. There are 16 residues in the CDR3. CDR3 nucleotide sequence: TGTGCCAGCTCACCTCCCACGGGACAGGGTAAAGAAAAACTGTTTTTT. It translates to CASSPPTGQGKEKLFF.

The chain is built from TRBV30 and TRBJ2-7, with D possibly TRBD2 on 5 matching bases. The V gene lost 7 bases and the J gene lost 5 bases, with 12 bases spanning the gap. Per the germline V gene, CDR1 is GTSNPN and CDR2 is SVGIG (reference sequence). This CDR3 contains 11 residues. CDR3 sequence: CASSQEDEQYF. DNA for the CDR3: TGTGCCTCTAGCCAAGAGGACGAGCAGTACTTC.

This chain links TRBV5-6 with TRBJ1-4; 11 bases are shared with TRBD1. Germline V CDR1 and CDR2: SGHDT, YYEEEE. The V segment lost 4 bases and the J segment 5 bases; nucleotides outside the gene matches: 4. The length of the CDR3 is 15 residues. The CDR3 nucleotides read TGTGCCAGCAGCCAGGACAGGGGGCGAAATGAAAAACTGTTTTTT. The encoded protein is CASSQDRGRNEKLFF.

The chain joins TRBV7-3 to TRBJ2-5; possibly TRBD1 for D (5 bases). V was clipped by 3 bases and J by 2 bases, with 7 bases between them. The CDR3 runs to 13 residues. The germline gives CDR1 SGHTA, CDR2 FQGTGA. For the CDR3, the DNA is TGTGCCAGCAGCTTCAGGGTTCAAGAGACCCAGTACTTC. Protein sequence: CASSFRVQETQYF.

The V call is TRBV29-1, the J call TRBJ2-1, with D uncertain. The CDR3 sequence is 12 residues long. Trimming removed 1 base from V and 12 bases from J, with 13 bases in between. Germline V lookup: CDR1 SQVTM, CDR2 ANQGSEA. CDR3: CSVEASPARQFF. Written as DNA, the CDR3 is TGCAGCGTTGAAGCTTCCCCCGCGAGGCAGTTCTTC.

V usage is TRBV27 and J usage is TRBJ2-7; 8 bases map to TRBD1. V shed 6 bases and J 6 bases; nucleotides not matched to a gene: 13. The CDR3 runs to 15 residues. Germline V gene lookup returns CDR1 MNHEY and CDR2 SMNVEV (reference sequence). CDR3 nucleotides: TGTGCCAGCAGCTCCTTCAGGGGGCGCTTGTCCGAGCAGTACTTC. This encodes CASSSFRGRLSEQYF.

This rearrangement joins TRBV9 to TRBJ2-1; no definite D call. The germline V gene has CDR1 SGDLS and CDR2 YYNGEE. The CDR3 totals 15 residues. Trimming removed 0 bases at V and 3 bases at J, with 10 bases between. CDR3 bases: TGTGCCAGCAGCGTAGGCCCAGGCGACTACAATGAGCAGTTCTTC. This encodes CASSVGPGDYNEQFF. Complete variable domain (other parts from reference TRBV9 and TRBJ2-1): DSGVTQTPKHLITATGQRVTLRCSPRSGDLSVYWYQQSLDQGLQFLIQYYNGEERAKGNILERFSAQQFPDLHSELNLSSLELGDSALYFCASSVGPGDYNEQFFGPGTRLTVL.

The chain recombines TRBV4-1 with TRBJ2-3; TRBD2 aligns across 7 bases. Germline V gene lookup returns CDR1 MGHRA and CDR2 YSYEKL. Trimming cost V 0 bases and J 1 base; bases outside gene matches: 10. The CDR3 consists of 18 residues. The CDR3 nucleotides are TGCGCCAGCAGCCAAGAGAGAGGGTTGGCGGGAGGCACAGATACGCAGTATTTT. Translating gives CASSQERGLAGGTDTQYF.

The V call is TRBV6-4, the J call TRBJ2-7; 9 nucleotides agree with TRBD1. After removal of 7 bases from V and 2 bases from J, the junction contained 6 bases not matched to a gene. Germline V gene lookup returns CDR1 MRHNA and CDR2 SNTAGT. The CDR3 extends over 14 amino acids. The DNA of the CDR3 is TGTGCCAGCACTCCGGACAGGGGTCCCTACGAGCAGTACTTC. Its translation: CASTPDRGPYEQYF.

This clone came up once. The chain employs TRBV5-1 and TRBJ2-5, with TRBD2 identical over 8 bases. Trimming at V came to 4 bases and at J to 3 bases, leaving 5 bases not matched to a gene. The CDR3 has 14 amino acids. Germline CDR1 reads SGHRS; CDR2 reads YFSETQ. The CDR3 is CASSRSGGEETQYF. In DNA form, the CDR3 reads TGCGCCAGCAGCCGGTCGGGGGGGGAAGAGACCCAGTACTTC.

The chain links TRBV5-1 to TRBJ2-3; TRBD2 agrees at 12 bases. This CDR3 is 15 amino acids long. Germline values: CDR1 SGHRS, CDR2 YFSETQ. V shed 6 bases, J shed 2 bases, and the junction held 4 bases outside the gene matches. The CDR3 sequence is CASKSSGGATDTQYF. CDR3 in DNA: TGCGCCAGCAAATCTAGCGGGGGGGCCACAGATACGCAGTATTTT.